These 9 T cell receptor beta chains originate from one sample sequenced in a study of shared clonotypes between healthy human individuals (TCRdb year 2020). Library creation used the immunoSEQ multiplex PCR assay. Imported from immuneACCESS, the table was reduced by TCRdb to in-frame sequences with V and J called. These copies leave out some clones; in studies compared against another copy, an unresolved V gene accounts for under half, and the cause of the remainder is not known. In all, the sample holds 950,000 to 1,300,000 clones, and around 75% of those were seen once. The ten largest clones capture roughly 1.5% of the sample. The sequenced sample was memory CD4+ T cells sorted from blood. The label giving this sample's cell subset or site can be read as: CD45RA-negative fraction. These receptors all come from a man aged 18 to 29 in good health.

The rearrangement uses TRBV6-6 and TRBJ2-7; tentative D call: TRBD2 (5 bases). The V gene's germline CDR1 is MNHNY and CDR2 SVGAGI (reference sequence). This CDR3 region has 14 residues. V shed 9 bases and J shed 3 bases, with 18 bases lying between them. The CDR3: CASGRAGEGYEQYF. The DNA of the CDR3 is TGTGCCAGTGGGCGGGCAGGAGAAGGCTACGAGCAGTACTTC.

The chain recombines TRBV7-2 with TRBJ2-5, with D uncertain. The ends were cut back, 1 base at V and 2 bases at J, with 8 bases in the middle. CDR1 and CDR2 from the germline V gene are SGHTA and FQGNSA. This CDR3 has 14 residues. The CDR3 sequence: CASSLGRKQETQYF. The CDR3 bases are TGTGCCAGCAGCTTAGGTCGGAAGCAAGAGACCCAGTACTTC. Together with reference TRBV7-2 and TRBJ2-5, the CDR3 gives the full variable domain: GAGVSQSPSNKVTEKGKDVELRCDPISGHTALYWYRQSLGQGLEFLIYFQGNSAPDKSGLPSDRFSAERTGGSVSTLTIQRTQQEDSAVYLCASSLGRKQETQYFGPGTRLLVL.

J is TRBJ1-6 and V is TRBV7-2; unclear D gene. Looked up from germline, CDR1 is SGHTA and CDR2 is FQGNSA. The ends were cut back, 6 bases at V and 10 bases at J, with 13 bases in the middle. The CDR3 length is 13 residues. CDR3 sequence: CASRPSGSSPLHF. For the CDR3, the DNA is TGTGCCAGCAGACCTTCGGGGAGCTCACCCCTCCACTTT.

This rearrangement joins TRBV18 to TRBJ1-6, with D unclear. Trimming left V 3 bases short and J 9 bases short, with 15 bases between. The CDR3 spans 15 residues. Germline CDR1 is KGHSH and CDR2 is LQKENI. CDR3 loop: CASSPPGLGSSPLHF. The CDR3 DNA follows: TGTGCCAGCTCACCCCCGGGTCTGGGGAGTTCACCCCTCCACTTT.

The V call is TRBV7-6, the J call TRBJ1-5; 9 positions agree with TRBD1. V shed 5 bases, J shed 6 bases, and the junction held 11 bases outside the gene matches. The length of the CDR3 is 16 residues. Germline V CDR1 and CDR2: SGHVS, FNYEAQ. This CDR3 is CASSPLGGQGSQPQHF. CDR3 nucleotides: TGTGCCAGCAGCCCTCTGGGGGGACAGGGATCTCAGCCCCAGCATTTT. Drawing the rest from reference TRBV7-6 and TRBJ1-5, the complete variable domain is GAGVSQSPRYKVTKRGQDVALRCDPISGHVSLYWYRQALGQGPEFLTYFNYEAQQDKSGLPNDRFSAERPEGSISTLTIQRTEQRDSAMYRCASSPLGGQGSQPQHFGDGTRLSIL.

The chain employs TRBV28 and TRBJ2-3; unclear D gene. V lost 5 bases to trimming and J lost 0 bases, with 9 bases between them. Germline V gene sequence: CDR1 MDHEN, CDR2 SYDVKM. This CDR3 is built from 14 residues. The CDR3: CASSPPDSTDTQYF. In DNA form, the CDR3 reads TGTGCCAGCAGTCCACCGGACAGCACAGATACGCAGTATTTT.

The chain couples TRBV5-6 to TRBJ1-3, with 8 bases fitting TRBD1. CDR3 length: 17 amino acids. V gave up 0 bases and J gave up 6 bases; unmatched junction bases: 11. Per germline, CDR1 SGHDT and CDR2 YYEEEE. The CDR3 nucleotides are TGTGCCAGCAGCTTGGGGCTGACAGGGGTATTGGAAAACACCATATATTTT. Its translation: CASSLGLTGVLENTIYF.

This clone appeared a few times. The chain recombines TRBV7-2 with TRBJ1-5; D is uncertain. The germline CDR1 and CDR2 sequences are SGHTA and FQGNSA. The CDR3 consists of 12 residues. V was trimmed by 5 bases and J by 9 bases, leaving 11 bases between them. In nucleotides, the CDR3 is TGTGCCAGCAGCCCAAGACTGGGGCCCCAGCATTTT. This encodes CASSPRLGPQHF.

The chain is built from TRBV14 and TRBJ1-4; no firm D call. The germline gives CDR1 SGHDN, CDR2 FVKESK. V was shortened by 5 bases and J by 5 bases, with 9 bases between the two germline ends. The CDR3 sequence is 13 residues long. CDR3 nucleotide sequence: TGTGCCAGCAGCACCCAGATAAATGAAAAACTGTTTTTT. It encodes CASSTQINEKLFF.